Below, one T cell receptor (beta chain) is given with its context. Researchers ran the PCR with 60 Vbeta and 13 Jbeta primers. Method: immunoSEQ multiplex PCR; TCRdb's copy keeps in-frame clones and lacks some. The repertoire holds approximately 110,000 clones, with 80% as singletons. The data were taken from a study of cytomegalovirus exposure and HLA in healthy donors. The source of this sequence is a man aged 50 to 60 in good health and CMV-seronegative. The specimen was PBMCs.

CDR3 bases: TGTGCCAGCAGCCGTCAACAGGTTGCCACTGAAGCTTTCTTT. This gives the protein CASSRQQVATEAFF. This rearrangement joins TRBV5-5 to TRBJ1-1, with TRBD1 as a possible D gene (5 bases). CDR3 length: 14 residues. V lost 4 bases and J lost 4, with 14 bases in between. The germline V gene encodes CDR1 SGHKS and CDR2 YYEKEE (reference sequence).